This T cell receptor (beta chain) was found in a study of cytomegalovirus exposure and HLA in healthy donors. Vbeta (60) and Jbeta (13) primers were used in the PCR. Measured with immunoSEQ multiplex PCR; TCRdb has only the in-frame clones, and not every one. The table counts about 140,000 clones; approximately 0.88% lies in the top ten. CDR3 length: 14 residues. Germline lookup yields CDR1 SEHNR and CDR2 FQNEAQ (reference sequence). The junction had 6 bases not matched to a gene; V was cut back by 5 bases and J by 2 bases. The sequenced sample was PBMCs. The receptor was isolated from a male donor in good health and CMV-seronegative. V gene TRBV7-9 combines with J gene TRBJ2-7; 7 nucleotides match TRBD2. The CDR3 region is CASSHRDYPYEQYF. The CDR3 nucleotides are TGTGCCAGCAGCCACCGGGACTACCCCTACGAGCAGTACTTC.